This T cell receptor beta chain was sequenced during a study of shared clonotypes between healthy human individuals (dated by TCRdb to the early 2020s). Describing the broader study: A couple of women and a few men aged 18 to 49 years were included in the cohort. For each donor, CD4 naive and CD4 memory were each run on three plates, CD8 naive on two plates, and CD8 memory on one plate. Blood TCR repertoires of five healthy adults were deeply sequenced to estimate repertoire size and the extent of clonotype sharing between individuals. To increase sequencing depth and limit assay-specific biases, TCR repertoire library preparation and sequencing were carried out by different laboratories using diverse techniques. Between about 0.8 and 9 billion PBMCs per donor were obtained by leukapheresis.

Overall study results and their limits: Roughly 5.2% of naive CD4, 3.5% of naive CD8, roughly 2.4% of memory CD4, and 0.4% of memory CD8 clonotypes were shared across several donors. Naive subsets generally had larger estimated clonotype richness than memory subsets. Higher generation probabilities were observed for clonotypes shared by all four sorted-subset donors than for non-shared clonotypes. The genetic and exposure-history diversity represented was limited by the small number of donors. Only blood was sampled, and tissue TCR repertoires likely differ from those in blood. Rarefaction of sorted-subset datasets indicated incomplete sequencing despite the large sequencing depth. Based on pairwise subsampling, the degree of clonotype sharing among donors was expected to be affected by sequencing depth.

The germline ends are 9 bases apart after V is trimmed by 1 base and J by 8 bases. From a lookup of the germline V gene (reference sequence), CDR1 and CDR2 are SEHNR and FQNEAQ. The CDR3, cysteine through phenylalanine, is 12 amino acids long. Only the CDR3 DNA is retained, 36 bases long and in frame from the first base. Using the deep immunoSEQ assay, multiplex PCR amplified TCR CDR3 regions from genomic DNA. Extracted genomic DNA from each cell subset was distributed evenly across all wells of several immunoSEQ 96-well plates, and each plate was treated as a replicate. Each replicate PCR for sorted subsets received around 200 ng genomic DNA, equal to 28,000 or so T cell genomes. The purified libraries were quantified using a Qubit 3.0 fluorometer, sized with a Bioanalyzer 2100, and then quantified again using the KAPA Library Quantification kit. A separate single-read 150-cycle Illumina NextSeq 550 flow cell was used to sequence each immunoSEQ 96-well plate. The original methods were these. Because the immunoSEQ output included only junctional sequences and no quality scores, the filtering could not be the same as the filtering used for full-length reads. Sequences were annotated with PyIR, a Python wrapper for IgBLAST v1.9, using IMGT germline references to assign V/J genes and CDR3. Any read was removed if the V/J assignment was weak (E-value above 1e-6), the CDR3 was missing, or the read contained stop codons, out-of-frame junctions, or ambiguous translated residues. V3J clonotypes were defined as sequences sharing an identical inferred V gene, J gene, and CDR3 amino acid sequence. Percentage overlap between repertoires was computed as shared unique clonotypes divided by the size of the smaller repertoire. Repertoire richness was assessed with RTK rarefaction, the Chao1 estimator, and Recon v2.1 estimates of unobserved clonotypes. OLGA was used to compute generation probabilities for all TCRbeta clonotypes that the gDNA method yielded from a handful of donors. TCRdb took over this immuneACCESS table, retaining in-frame rearrangements with V and J assigned. Such tables are incomplete; in checked studies, under half of the missing clones stem from an unresolved V gene, and the remainder is unexplained. V and J calls and clone size follow that table, whereas D and trimming were derived from the DNA. The sample contains about 110,000 clones, around 65% of them found a single time. Together, the top ten hold more than 20% of the sample.

Healthy HIV-negative adults with no recently reported acute infections or vaccinations were included as donors. Only Caucasian adults living in Nashville, Tennessee, USA were represented among the donors. CD8 memory samples were composed of magnetically selected CD45RO+ cells combined with CCR7-negative CD45RA+ effector memory (TemRA) cells. Blood was collected by leukapheresis, and PBMCs were isolated by Ficoll-Histopaque density gradient centrifugation and then cryopreserved in liquid nitrogen vapor phase. Analytical flow cytometry was used to check the purity and quantity of each magnetically sorted T cell population. Genomic DNA was isolated from each sorted fraction and quantified by UV absorbance on a Nanodrop 2000c. Turning to this clone: The target of this receptor is not known. The record has no base qualities; no much larger clone is one base away.

Input material: memory CD8+ T cells sorted from blood. Taken with the paper, the label for cell subset or site translates to: CD45RO+ cells pooled with CCR7-negative TemRA cells. This TCR came from a woman in her twenties or thirties in good health. Recombination joined TRBV7-9 with TRBJ2-7; the D region may be TRBD1 or TRBD2, each matching 5 bases equally. CDR3 reads: CASSLVKGQQYF. The DNA is as follows: TGTGCCAGCAGCTTAGTCAAGGGACAGCAGTACTTC.